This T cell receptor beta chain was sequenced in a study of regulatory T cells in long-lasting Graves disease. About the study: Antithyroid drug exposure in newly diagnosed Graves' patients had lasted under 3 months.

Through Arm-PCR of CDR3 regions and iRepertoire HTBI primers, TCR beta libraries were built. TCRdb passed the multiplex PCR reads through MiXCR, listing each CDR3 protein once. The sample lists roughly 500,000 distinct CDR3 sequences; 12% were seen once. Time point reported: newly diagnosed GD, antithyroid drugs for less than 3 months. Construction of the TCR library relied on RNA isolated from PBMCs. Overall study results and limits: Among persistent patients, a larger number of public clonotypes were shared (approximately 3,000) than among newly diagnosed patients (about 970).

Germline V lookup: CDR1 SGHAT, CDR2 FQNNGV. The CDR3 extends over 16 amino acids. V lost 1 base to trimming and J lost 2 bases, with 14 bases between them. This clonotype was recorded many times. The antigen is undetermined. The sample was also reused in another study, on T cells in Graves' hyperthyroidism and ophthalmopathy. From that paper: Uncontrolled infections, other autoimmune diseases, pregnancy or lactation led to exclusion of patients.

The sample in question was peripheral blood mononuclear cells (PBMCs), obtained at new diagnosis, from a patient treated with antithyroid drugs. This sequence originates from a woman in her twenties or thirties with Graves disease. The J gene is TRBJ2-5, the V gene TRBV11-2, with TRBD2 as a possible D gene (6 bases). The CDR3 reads CASSLAGLASQETQYF. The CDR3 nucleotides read TGTGCCAGCAGCTTAGCCGGGCTAGCGAGTCAAGAGACCCAGTACTTC.